Listed here are 14 T cell receptor beta chains from one sample, sequenced in a study of control samples from healthy donors and cancer patients. Clones were read by immunoSEQ multiplex PCR, and TCRdb kept only the in-frame ones, dropping some. The sample carries tens of thousands of clones, under 95% recorded once. The specimen was PBMCs. The source is a man aged 25 to 40 with colorectal cancer.

V gene TRBV12-3 or TRBV12-4 combines with J gene TRBJ1-1; no definite D call. V was shortened by 6 bases and J by 1 base, with 3 bases between the two germline ends. The CDR3 sequence is 11 residues long. Written as DNA, the CDR3 is TGTGCCAGCAGCCGGAACACTGAAGCTTTCTTT. Translated, it gives CASSRNTEAFF.

This chain uses TRBV7-9 with TRBJ2-7; TRBD1 might be the D (5 bases). V lost 5 bases and J 3 bases, leaving 17 bases between the germline ends. There are 15 residues in the CDR3. Germline V gene sequence: CDR1 SEHNR, CDR2 FQNEAQ (reference sequence). As DNA, the CDR3 is TGTGCCAGCAGCCCCATGTCAGGGATCCGCTACGAGCAGTACTTC. Amino acid sequence: CASSPMSGIRYEQYF.

On this clone: The sample has other DNA sequences that encode this CDR3 too. The CDR3 loop is CASSLDGTSTDTQYF. CDR3 bases: TGCGCCAGCAGCTTGGACGGAACTAGCACAGATACGCAGTATTTT. The chain joins TRBV5-1 to TRBJ2-3; no reliable D call. In germline, CDR1 is SGHRS, CDR2 YFSETQ. Trimming left V 0 bases short and J 0 bases short, with 8 bases between. The CDR3 has 15 residues. The complete variable domain, with remaining parts taken from reference TRBV5-1 and TRBJ2-3, reads KAGVTQTPRYLIKTRGQQVTLSCSPISGHRSVSWYQQTPGQGLQFLFEYFSETQRNKGNFPGRFSGRQFSNSRSEMNVSTLELGDSALYLCASSLDGTSTDTQYFGPGTRLTVL.

The V gene is TRBV4-3, the J gene TRBJ1-2; D unclear. The CDR3 loop spans 17 amino acids. Trimming cost V 0 bases and J 8 bases, with 22 bases left between them. Per the germline V gene, CDR1 is LGHNA and CDR2 is YSLEER. The DNA of the CDR3 is TGCGCCAGCAGCCAAGATGGATTGAGCGGGTCAGTTGGCGGCTACACCTTC. Its translation: CASSQDGLSGSVGGYTF.

The chain carries TRBV3-1 (or the pseudogene TRBV3-2) and TRBJ2-7, with D uncertain. Per the germline V gene, CDR1 is LGHDT and CDR2 is YNNKEL (reference sequence). The V end lost 1 base, the J end lost 4 bases, and 5 bases lay between the germline ends. The CDR3 runs 12 residues. DNA of the CDR3: TGTGCCAGCAGCCAAGGAGGTTACGAGCAGTACTTC. Amino acid sequence: CASSQGGYEQYF.

This clone was counted between two and nine times. The CDR3 loop reads CASSSFGLRIRAGGYTF. In nucleotides, the CDR3 is TGTGCCAGCAGCTCCTTTGGGCTGAGGATACGGGCGGGAGGCTACACCTTC. The chain joins TRBV7-9 to TRBJ1-2; D is unresolved. Trimming removed 4 bases at V and 8 bases at J, with 26 bases between. The germline V gene has CDR1 SEHNR and CDR2 FQNEAQ (reference sequence). This CDR3 contains 17 residues.

The CDR3 loop is CASSPRTDTQYF. CDR3 nucleotides: TGTGCCAGCTCACCACGCACAGATACGCAGTATTTT. J is TRBJ2-3 and V is TRBV18; no clear D gene. The CDR3 covers 12 residues. Per germline, CDR1 KGHSH and CDR2 LQKENI. Between the trimmed V and J ends, which lost 1 base and 1 base, there was a span of 0 bases.

The chain recombines TRBV10-3 with TRBJ2-5, with 9 bases matching TRBD2. With V trimmed by 6 bases and J by 4 bases, 3 bases remained unmatched. Per the germline V gene, CDR1 is ENHRY and CDR2 is SYGVKD. The CDR3 consists of 13 residues. The chain's CDR3 is CAIRLAGAETQYF. The DNA of the CDR3 is TGTGCCATCAGATTAGCGGGGGCAGAGACCCAGTACTTC.

The chain couples TRBV4-2 to TRBJ1-2; D unresolved. V was cut by 3 bases and J by 3 bases, with 8 bases left in between. The germline V gene has CDR1 LGHNA and CDR2 YNFKEQ. The CDR3 has 13 residues. This CDR3 is CASSQKVDYGYTF. In DNA form, the CDR3 reads TGTGCCAGCAGCCAGAAGGTGGACTATGGCTACACCTTC.

The genes are TRBV2 and TRBJ1-2, with 10 bases aligning to TRBD1. Germline-derived CDR1 and CDR2 are SNHLY and FYNNEI. CDR3 length equals 16 residues. The J segment lost 8 bases and the V segment lost 6 bases, leaving 15 bases of the junction unmatched. CDR3 protein: CASRLTGGLHEGGYTF. The CDR3 coding sequence is TGTGCCAGCAGGCTGACAGGGGGCTTACATGAGGGCGGCTACACCTTC.

The rearrangement links TRBV11-2 to TRBJ1-2, with D unresolved. This CDR3 is built from 12 residues. The V end was cut by 5 bases, the J end by 2 bases, with 6 bases between. Germline CDR1 is SGHAT and CDR2 is FQNNGV. CDR3 sequence (DNA): TGTGCCAGCAGCCGGGGAAACTATGGCTACACCTTC. Its translation is CASSRGNYGYTF.

This clone was recorded once. V and J are TRBV3-1 (or the pseudogene TRBV3-2) and TRBJ1-1; TRBD1 agrees at 8 bases. Trimming took 2 bases from V and 3 from J; bases not matched to a gene: 2. This CDR3 has 14 residues. Germline V gene sequence: CDR1 LGHDT, CDR2 YNNKEL (reference sequence). The CDR3 here is CASSQLDRDTEAFF. The DNA of the CDR3 is TGTGCCAGCAGCCAACTGGACAGGGACACTGAAGCTTTCTTT.

The sample holds one count of this clone. The chain links TRBV5-4 to TRBJ2-3; 9 nucleotides match TRBD2. CDR1 SGHNT and CDR2 YYREEE come from the germline V gene (reference sequence). Trimming removed 4 bases from V and 4 bases from J; junction bases left unmatched: 7. The length of the CDR3 is 15 residues. DNA of the CDR3: TGTGCCAGCAGCGCGGGACTAGCTGGTGCAGATACGCAGTATTTT. Amino acid sequence: CASSAGLAGADTQYF.

This sequence joins TRBV6-5 and TRBJ1-4; 8 nucleotides align to TRBD1. The germline V gene has CDR1 MNHEY and CDR2 SVGAGI. CDR3 length equals 14 residues. V dropped 4 bases and J dropped 4; count of bases not matched to a gene: 2. CDR3 bases: TGTGCCAGCAGTTCCGACAGGGGTAATGAAAAACTGTTTTTT. This encodes CASSSDRGNEKLFF.